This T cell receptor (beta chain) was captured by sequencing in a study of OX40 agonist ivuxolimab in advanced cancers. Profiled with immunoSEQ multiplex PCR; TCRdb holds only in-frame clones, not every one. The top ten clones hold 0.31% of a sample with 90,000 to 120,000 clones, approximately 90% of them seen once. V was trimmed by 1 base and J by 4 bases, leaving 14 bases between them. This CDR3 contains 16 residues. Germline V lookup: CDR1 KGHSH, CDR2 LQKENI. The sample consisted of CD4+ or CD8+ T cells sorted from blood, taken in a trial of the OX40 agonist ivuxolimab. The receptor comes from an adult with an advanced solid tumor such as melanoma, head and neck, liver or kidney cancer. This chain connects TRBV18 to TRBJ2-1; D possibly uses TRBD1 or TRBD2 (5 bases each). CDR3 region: CASSPRNGEGYNEQFF. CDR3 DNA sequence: TGTGCCAGCTCACCACGGAACGGAGAGGGGTACAATGAGCAGTTCTTC.